Presented here are 7 T cell receptor beta chains from one specimen sequenced in a study of shared clonotypes between healthy human individuals. Using immunoSEQ multiplex PCR, the repertoire was profiled, and TCRdb retains in-frame clones only, with some absent. The sample yields more than 2 million clones, under 97% seen once. The sequenced sample was naive CD4+ T cells sorted from blood. As for subset: CD45RA+ positively selected. The receptor set was obtained from a man aged 18 to 30 in good health.

As to this clone: Within the sample, other DNA sequences also encode this same CDR3. This chain links TRBV6-6 with TRBJ2-6; D possibly uses TRBD1 or TRBD2 (5 bases each). The CDR3 spans 15 residues. Trimming shortened V by 5 bases and J by 0 bases, and 8 bases separated the two germline ends. CDR1 and CDR2 (germline): MNHNY, SVGAGI (reference sequence). The CDR3 DNA sequence: TGTGCCAGCAGTAGTGGGGGCTCTGGGGCCAACGTCCTGACTTTC. Its protein is CASSSGGSGANVLTF.

The chain recombines TRBV5-1 with TRBJ2-1; 13 nucleotides agree with TRBD2. Germline values: CDR1 SGHRS, CDR2 YFSETQ. Germline trimming cut 3 bases from V and 7 bases from J; bases unmatched to any gene: 4. CDR3 length equals 15 residues. DNA for the CDR3: TGCGCCAGCAGCTCTACTAGCGGGGGGGCGAATGAGCAGTTCTTC. Protein sequence: CASSSTSGGANEQFF.

The CDR3 reads CASSKSFSGSVYNEQFF. CDR3 bases: TGTGCCAGCAGCAAAAGTTTCAGCGGGAGTGTCTACAATGAGCAGTTCTTC. This sequence joins TRBV21-1 and TRBJ2-1; TRBD2 is the table's D call and was not checked against the DNA. TRBV21-1 is shown as a pseudogene. The CDR3 runs to 17 residues.

A word on this clone: Other DNA variants within this sample encode the same CDR3. The rearrangement links TRBV7-2 to TRBJ2-1; 8 bases agree with TRBD2. There are 15 residues in the CDR3. With 6 bases clipped from V and 2 bases from J, the junction kept 6 bases outside the gene matches. CDR1 is SGHTA and CDR2 is FQGNSA in the germline V gene. The DNA for the CDR3 is TGTGCCAGCAGTCTGGCGGGAGGAGCCTACAATGAGCAGTTCTTC. It codes for CASSLAGGAYNEQFF.

The CDR3 coding sequence is TGTGCCAGCAGCTTTACATCCCCTACTAATTCACCCCTCCACTTT. The encoded protein is CASSFTSPTNSPLHF. The V call is TRBV6-5, the J call TRBJ1-6; D is ambiguous. The length of the CDR3 is 15 residues. Germline V gene lookup returns CDR1 MNHEY and CDR2 SVGAGI. V was clipped by 6 bases and J by 6 bases, with 15 bases between them.

This chain links TRBV23-1 with TRBJ1-4; D remains unclear. TRBV23-1 is an ORF, and what it does is uncertain. V was trimmed by 2 bases and J by 7 bases, leaving 8 bases between them. The CDR3 spans 13 residues. In DNA, the CDR3 is TGCGCCAGCAGTCAAGATGTCTGTGAAAAACTGTTTTTT. Amino acid sequence: CASSQDVCEKLFF.

The gene calls are TRBV7-2 and TRBJ2-2, with D perhaps TRBD2 (6 bases). This CDR3 spans 16 amino acids. In germline, CDR1 is SGHTA, CDR2 FQGNSA. Trimming cost V 3 bases and J 0 bases, with 11 bases left between them. The CDR3 DNA follows: TGTGCCAGCAGCTTCGGGGGAGGATCGAACACCGGGGAGCTGTTTTTT. Translating gives CASSFGGGSNTGELFF.